This T cell receptor beta chain was documented in a study of blood T cell repertoires in COVID-19. At the level of the study: Specimens from acute and convalescent COVID-19 originated in the United States, Italy and Spain.

V was pared by 4 bases and J by 8 bases, with 13 bases of the junction left unmatched. Germline V gene lookup returns CDR1 KGHSH and CDR2 LQKENI. The CDR3 spans 16 residues. Cohorts were assigned according to the clinical history that participants reported. Clones were sequenced by immunoSEQ multiplex PCR, and TCRdb holds only the in-frame ones, with some missing. The profile shows around 420,000 clones, around 90% of them singletons. This clonotype was obtained from a woman aged 40 to 49 with acute COVID-19. The chain combines TRBV18 with TRBJ2-1, with 8 bases lining up with TRBD2. The sequencing input was PBMCs or T cells enriched from blood (not recorded which). DNA for the CDR3: TGTGCCAGCTCACGAAGCGGGGGAATTCGTGTTGATGAGCAGTTCTTC. As protein: CASSRSGGIRVDEQFF. Full variable domain (rest looked up from reference TRBV18 and TRBJ2-1): NAGVMQNPRHLVRRRGQEARLRCSPMKGHSHVYWYRQLPEEGLKFMVYLQKENIIDESGMPKERFSAEFPKEGPSILRIQQVVRGDSAAYFCASSRSGGIRVDEQFFGPGTRLTVL.